Shown below are 26 T cell receptor beta chains from a single sample sequenced in a study of shared clonotypes between healthy human individuals. Profiling relied on immunoSEQ multiplex PCR, and the TCRdb table lists in-frame clones only, not all of them. The sample carries about 180,000 clones, over 80% recorded once. Sequencing was performed on naive CD4+ T cells sorted from blood. Subset given: CD45RA+ positively selected. These receptors were collected from a woman between 25 and 40 years old in good health.

This chain uses TRBV5-1 with TRBJ2-4; 13 bases line up with TRBD2. Germline CDR1 is SGHRS and CDR2 is YFSETQ. V was pared by 5 bases and J by 12 bases, with 5 bases of the junction left unmatched. The CDR3 spans 13 residues. CDR3 protein: CASRVGLAGPQYF. As DNA, the CDR3 is TGCGCCAGCAGAGTGGGACTAGCGGGACCTCAGTACTTC. The full variable domain, rest sourced from reference TRBV5-1 and TRBJ2-4, is KAGVTQTPRYLIKTRGQQVTLSCSPISGHRSVSWYQQTPGQGLQFLFEYFSETQRNKGNFPGRFSGRQFSNSRSEMNVSTLELGDSALYLCASRVGLAGPQYFGAGTRLSVL.

The CDR3, as DNA: TGCGCCAGCAGCGCGGGGGTCGAGCAGTACTTC. This gives the protein CASSAGVEQYF. The chain is built from TRBV5-1 and TRBJ2-7; TRBD2 aligns across 7 bases. J was trimmed by 6 bases and V by 4 bases; bases with no gene match: 1. CDR3 length equals 11 residues. The germline gives CDR1 SGHRS, CDR2 YFSETQ.

The chain couples TRBV7-8 to TRBJ1-4; tentative D call: TRBD1 (5 bases). The length of the CDR3 is 18 residues. The germline V gene has CDR1 SGHVS and CDR2 FQNEAQ. V dropped 5 bases and J dropped 2 bases, with 21 bases sitting between them. CDR3 nucleotide sequence: TGTGCCAGCAGCCGAACTCGGGGGATAAGCAGGACTAATGAAAAACTGTTTTTT. It is translated as CASSRTRGISRTNEKLFF.

This chain uses TRBV7-9 with TRBJ1-5; a possible D gene is TRBD1 (5 bases). Germline V CDR1 and CDR2: SEHNR, FQNEAQ (reference sequence). V was clipped by 5 bases and J by 1 base, with 6 bases between them. The CDR3 sequence is 13 residues long. For the CDR3, the DNA is TGTGCCAGCAGCAGGGACAGCAATCAGCCCCAGCATTTT. The encoded protein is CASSRDSNQPQHF.

The rearrangement uses TRBV5-1 and TRBJ1-1; 8 positions agree with TRBD1. V was pared by 1 base and J by 1 base, with 3 bases of the junction left unmatched. Germline values: CDR1 SGHRS, CDR2 YFSETQ. The CDR3 extends over 15 amino acids. The chain's CDR3 is CASSLPGGANTEAFF. CDR3 nucleotide sequence: TGCGCCAGCAGCTTGCCAGGGGGCGCGAACACTGAAGCTTTCTTT.

The gene calls are TRBV30 and TRBJ1-1; perhaps TRBD1 as D (6 bases). The germline V gene encodes CDR1 GTSNPN and CDR2 SVGIG (reference sequence). The CDR3 covers 14 residues. V lost 0 bases, J lost 5 bases, and 13 bases lay in between. CDR3 coding DNA: TGTGCCTGGAGTGTAGGCGGGGGGCTTACTGAAGCTTTCTTT. Its translation: CAWSVGGGLTEAFF.

V and J are TRBV5-1 and TRBJ2-1; TRBD2 agrees at 14 bases. This CDR3 region has 19 residues. V lost 4 bases and J lost 8; bases outside the gene matches: 17. Germline CDR1 is SGHRS and CDR2 is YFSETQ. The CDR3 nucleotides read TGCGCCAGCAGCCCACCGAAGACTAGCGGGAGGGGTAGTTCGCATGAGCAGTTCTTC. Protein sequence: CASSPPKTSGRGSSHEQFF. Drawing the rest from reference TRBV5-1 and TRBJ2-1, the complete variable domain is KAGVTQTPRYLIKTRGQQVTLSCSPISGHRSVSWYQQTPGQGLQFLFEYFSETQRNKGNFPGRFSGRQFSNSRSEMNVSTLELGDSALYLCASSPPKTSGRGSSHEQFFGPGTRLTVL.

The V gene is TRBV5-1, the J gene TRBJ2-7, with 11 bases fitting TRBD2. This CDR3 contains 14 residues. Germline V CDR1 and CDR2: SGHRS, YFSETQ. V was pared by 5 bases and J by 4 bases, with 5 bases of the junction left unmatched. This CDR3 is CASSTSGSWYEQYF. The CDR3 DNA sequence: TGCGCCAGCAGTACTAGCGGGAGTTGGTACGAGCAGTACTTC.

The chain combines TRBV9 with TRBJ2-2, with D unresolved. Germline V CDR1 and CDR2: SGDLS, YYNGEE. Between the trimmed V and J ends, which lost 3 bases and 7 bases, there was a span of 7 bases. This CDR3 has 12 amino acids. The CDR3 DNA reads TGTGCCAGCAGCGCCCCGTACGGGGAGCTGTTTTTT. Its translation is CASSAPYGELFF.

This chain links TRBV28 with TRBJ1-4, with D possibly matching TRBD1 (5 bases). V was clipped by 5 bases and J by 6 bases, with 13 bases between them. In germline, CDR1 is MDHEN, CDR2 SYDVKM. The CDR3 contains 14 residues. In DNA, the CDR3 is TGTGCCAGCAGTCGGAGTGGGACGTATGAAAAACTGTTTTTT. Amino acids: CASSRSGTYEKLFF.

This clone has a single count. The rearrangement joins TRBV28 to TRBJ1-4, with unresolved D. The V gene's germline CDR1 is MDHEN and CDR2 SYDVKM. The CDR3 spans 14 residues. Trimming pared 5 bases from V and 10 bases from J, leaving 17 bases between. The CDR3 reads CASSLSSPWGKLFF. DNA for the CDR3: TGTGCCAGCAGTCTATCGTCCCCCTGGGGAAAACTGTTTTTT.

The chain uses TRBV27 and TRBJ1-5, with 9 nucleotides matching TRBD1. The trim removed 7 bases at V and 1 base at J, leaving 5 bases unmatched. The CDR3 runs to 15 residues. The V gene's germline CDR1 is MNHEY and CDR2 SMNVEV (reference sequence). The CDR3 loop is CASTPTGGSNQPQHF. In DNA, the CDR3 is TGTGCCAGCACCCCTACAGGGGGCAGCAATCAGCCCCAGCATTTT.

The J gene is TRBJ1-1, the V gene TRBV28; D unclear. This CDR3 has 14 amino acids. V was trimmed by 6 bases and J by 6 bases, leaving 17 bases between them. Looked up from germline, CDR1 is MDHEN and CDR2 is SYDVKM. The CDR3 bases are TGTGCCAGCAGCCCCGTCGGGCCCGCCGCTGAAGCTTTCTTT. As protein: CASSPVGPAAEAFF.

The chain uses TRBV5-1 and TRBJ2-7; 7 bases are shared with TRBD1. The CDR3 extends over 16 amino acids. After removal of 5 bases from V and 1 base from J, the junction contained 12 bases not matched to a gene. Per germline, CDR1 SGHRS and CDR2 YFSETQ. The CDR3 reads CASRPTGEPQSYEQYF. CDR3 coding DNA: TGCGCCAGCAGACCCACAGGGGAGCCCCAGTCCTACGAGCAGTACTTC.

This clone is a singleton in its sample. The rearrangement joins TRBV5-6 to TRBJ2-5, with TRBD2 matching 8 bases. This CDR3 has 13 residues. Trimming took 4 bases from V and 5 from J; bases not matched to a gene: 4. Germline V gene sequence: CDR1 SGHDT, CDR2 YYEEEE. The CDR3 here is CASSRREVETQYF. The CDR3 coding sequence is TGTGCCAGCAGCAGGCGGGAGGTGGAGACCCAGTACTTC.

This chain connects TRBV29-1 to TRBJ2-2; TRBD2 matches 9 bases. The CDR3 is 14 residues long. Germline-derived CDR1 and CDR2 are SQVTM and ANQGSEA. J lost 7 bases, V lost 5 bases, and 8 bases had no gene match. CDR3 sequence reads: CSVSGTSFNGELFF. In nucleotides, the CDR3 is TGCAGCGTTTCCGGGACTAGCTTCAACGGGGAGCTGTTTTTT.

The gene calls are TRBV7-9 and TRBJ2-1, with 7 bases lining up with TRBD1. With V trimmed by 5 bases and J by 4 bases, 8 bases remained unmatched. Germline V lookup: CDR1 SEHNR, CDR2 FQNEAQ (reference sequence). The CDR3 spans 15 residues. The CDR3 bases are TGTGCCAGCAGCCCACGTGGGACAGTTTACAATGAGCAGTTCTTC. Amino acids: CASSPRGTVYNEQFF.

This chain connects TRBV28 to TRBJ2-1; D remains ambiguous. Deletions cut 4 bases from V and 0 bases from J, with 7 bases between. This CDR3 has 14 amino acids. Germline CDR1 MDHEN, CDR2 SYDVKM. The CDR3 sequence: CASSSLASYNEQFF. In DNA, the CDR3 is TGTGCCAGCAGTTCCCTGGCCTCCTACAATGAGCAGTTCTTC.

The rearrangement joins TRBV6-1 to TRBJ1-2, with D perhaps TRBD1 (6 bases). CDR1 is MNHNS, CDR2 SASEGT, per germline. V was cut by 4 bases and J by 4 bases, with 13 bases left in between. The CDR3 spans 14 residues. CDR3 in amino acids: CASSVTGPSYGYTF. Here the CDR3 DNA reads TGTGCCAGCAGTGTTACAGGGCCTTCCTATGGCTACACCTTC.

This chain connects TRBV11-2 to TRBJ2-1, with 7 bases fitting TRBD1. CDR3 length equals 16 residues. Per germline, CDR1 SGHAT and CDR2 FQNNGV. V lost 4 bases, J lost 4 bases, and 10 bases stayed unmatched. CDR3 DNA: TGTGCCAGCAGCTCAACCCGGGACAGAACTTACAATGAGCAGTTCTTC. Its protein is CASSSTRDRTYNEQFF.

The CDR3 loop is CASSRSGIIQETQYF. CDR3 nucleotides: TGTGCCAGCTCACGAAGCGGGATCATCCAAGAGACCCAGTACTTC. The chain carries TRBV18 and TRBJ2-5, with 7 bases that match TRBD2. V lost 4 bases and J lost 1; bases outside the gene matches: 6. Germline V gene lookup returns CDR1 KGHSH and CDR2 LQKENI. The CDR3 runs 15 residues. Together with reference TRBV18 and TRBJ2-5, the CDR3 gives the full variable domain: NAGVMQNPRHLVRRRGQEARLRCSPMKGHSHVYWYRQLPEEGLKFMVYLQKENIIDESGMPKERFSAEFPKEGPSILRIQQVVRGDSAAYFCASSRSGIIQETQYFGPGTRLLVL.

The chain employs TRBV5-1 and TRBJ1-6, with 8 bases identical to TRBD1. Germline lookup yields CDR1 SGHRS and CDR2 YFSETQ. The CDR3 sequence is 15 residues long. After removal of 0 bases from V and 8 bases from J, the junction contained 4 bases not matched to a gene. Here the CDR3 DNA reads TGCGCCAGCAGCTTGGGGACAGGGTCAGATTCACCCCTCCACTTT. Amino acids: CASSLGTGSDSPLHF.

V gene TRBV4-1 combines with J gene TRBJ2-3; 7 bases match TRBD2. Trimming removed 1 base from V and 5 bases from J; junction bases left unmatched: 15. The CDR3 runs to 18 residues. The V gene's germline CDR1 is MGHRA and CDR2 YSYEKL. CDR3 in amino acids: CASSQVWSGNAGGDTQYF. The CDR3, as DNA: TGCGCCAGCAGCCAAGTGTGGAGCGGGAACGCCGGGGGAGATACGCAGTATTTT.

The CDR3 DNA follows: TGTGCCTGGAGGGGAACGGTTCCCTACGAGCAGTACTTC. Translated: CAWRGTVPYEQYF. V usage is TRBV30 and J usage is TRBJ2-7; D ambiguous. The CDR3 sequence is 13 residues long. The V and J ends lost 3 bases and 2 bases respectively, with 11 bases between them. Germline assignment: CDR1 GTSNPN and CDR2 SVGIG (reference sequence).

V is TRBV4-2 and J is TRBJ1-5; 7 bases agree with TRBD1. J gave up 6 bases and V 0 bases, and 2 bases lay outside the gene matches. Germline lookup yields CDR1 LGHNA and CDR2 YNFKEQ. The CDR3 has 14 residues. CDR3 protein: CASSQETGLQPQHF. DNA for the CDR3: TGTGCCAGCAGCCAAGAGACAGGGCTTCAGCCCCAGCATTTT.

This clone was seen once. The chain has TRBV21-1 and TRBJ1-1; the D call TRBD1 from the table was never checked on the DNA. TRBV21-1 is assigned pseudogene status. The CDR3 totals 15 residues. The CDR3 is CASSKADIRNTEAFF. In nucleotides, the CDR3 is TGTGCCAGCAGCAAAGCGGACATACGCAACACTGAAGCTTTCTTT.